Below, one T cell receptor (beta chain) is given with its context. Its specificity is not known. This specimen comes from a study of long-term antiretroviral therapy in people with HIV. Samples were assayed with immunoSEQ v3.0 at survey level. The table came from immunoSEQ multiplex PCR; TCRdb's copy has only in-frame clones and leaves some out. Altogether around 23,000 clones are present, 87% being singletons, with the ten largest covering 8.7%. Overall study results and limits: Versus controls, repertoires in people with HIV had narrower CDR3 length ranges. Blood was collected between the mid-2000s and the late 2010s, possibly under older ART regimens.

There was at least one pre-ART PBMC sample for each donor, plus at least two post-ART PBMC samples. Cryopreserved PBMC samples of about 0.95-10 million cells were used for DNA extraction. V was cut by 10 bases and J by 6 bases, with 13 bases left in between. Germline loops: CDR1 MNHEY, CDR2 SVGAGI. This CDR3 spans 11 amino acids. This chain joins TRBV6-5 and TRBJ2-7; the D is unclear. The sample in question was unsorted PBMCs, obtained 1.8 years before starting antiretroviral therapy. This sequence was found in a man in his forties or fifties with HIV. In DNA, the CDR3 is TGTGCCACCCGACGGGTCGGCGAGCAGTACTTC. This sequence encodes CATRRVGEQYF.